The T cell receptor (beta chain) described here comes from a study of T cells in Graves' hyperthyroidism and ophthalmopathy. The CDR3 has 13 amino acids. The ends were cut back, 4 bases at V and 7 bases at J, with 13 bases in the middle. Germline CDR1 reads WSHSY; CDR2 reads SAAADI. The CDR3 regions of TCR beta were amplified from RNA transcripts. The HTBI primer set was used in a first-round RT-PCR of the TCR CDR3. Each CDR3 protein is one row after TCRdb ran MiXCR on the multiplex PCR reads. In the table there are some 740,000 distinct CDR3 sequences, about 14% of which are singletons. Newly diagnosed hyperthyroidism patients aged 18 to 65 years had disease lasting under 2 months. Study outcomes and limitations: Model output signaled ophthalmopathy a median about 6.3 months ahead of onset. Most clonotypes expanded in thyroid above 0.001 were likewise present in blood.

Of note for this clonotype: Its matching antigen is unknown.

Input material: blood. V gene TRBV10-2 combines with J gene TRBJ2-5; maybe TRBD2 (6 bases). The TCR sequence derives from a young woman with Graves' hyperthyroidism. CDR3: CASSGDSRGTQYF. Written as DNA, the CDR3 is TGCGCCAGCAGTGGGGACTCCCGGGGGACCCAGTACTTC.